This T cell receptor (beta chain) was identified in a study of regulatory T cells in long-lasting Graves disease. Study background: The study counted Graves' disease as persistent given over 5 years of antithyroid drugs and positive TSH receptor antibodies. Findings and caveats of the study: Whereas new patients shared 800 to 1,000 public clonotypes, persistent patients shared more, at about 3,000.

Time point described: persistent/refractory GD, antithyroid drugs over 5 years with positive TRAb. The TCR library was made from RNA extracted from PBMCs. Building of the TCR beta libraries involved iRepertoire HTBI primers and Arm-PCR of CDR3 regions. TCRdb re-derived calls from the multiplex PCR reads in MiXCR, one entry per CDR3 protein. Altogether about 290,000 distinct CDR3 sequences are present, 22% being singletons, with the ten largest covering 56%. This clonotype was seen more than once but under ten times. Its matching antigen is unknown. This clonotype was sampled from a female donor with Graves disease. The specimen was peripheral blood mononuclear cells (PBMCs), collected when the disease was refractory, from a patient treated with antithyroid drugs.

CDR3 loop: CASSYNPSGGIYEQYF. The CDR3 DNA follows: TGTGCCAGCAGTTACAACCCCAGCGGGGGGATCTACGAGCAGTACTTC. The chain couples TRBV6-5 to TRBJ2-7; TRBD2 matches 9 bases. With V trimmed by 2 bases and J by 3 bases, 8 bases remained unmatched. The CDR3 loop spans 16 amino acids. Germline V gene lookup returns CDR1 MNHEY and CDR2 SVGAGI.